This TCR beta chain was recovered during a study of blood T cell repertoires in COVID-19. Across the study: Acute-phase and convalescent COVID-19 samples originated in the United States, Italy and Spain. PBMCs, B-cell-depleted T cells, or T cells were the source of the cDNA or gDNA that made up the material.

V lost 6 bases to trimming and J lost 4 bases; unmatched junction nucleotides: 5. This CDR3 has 14 residues. CDR1 is SGHAT and CDR2 is FQNNGV in the germline V gene. In the authors' methods: Reference gene primer amplification gave nucleated cell count estimates. The method was immunoSEQ multiplex PCR; TCRdb's version includes in-frame clones alone and lacks a portion of them. The D gene and trimming were derived from the DNA, and the V and J assignments and clone size from that table. The sample carries a few hundred thousand clones, about 85% recorded once. The J gene is TRBJ2-3, the V gene TRBV11-2, with TRBD2 matching 9 bases. This TCR came from a man aged 18 to 30 with active or convalescent COVID-19. The specimen sequenced was peripheral blood. CDR3 amino acids: CASRPSGNPDTQYF. The CDR3 region has the DNA TGTGCCAGCAGACCTAGCGGGAATCCAGATACGCAGTATTTT. Looking up the rest from reference TRBV11-2 and TRBJ2-3 gives the full variable domain: EAGVAQSPRYKIIEKRQSVAFWCNPISGHATLYWYQQILGQGPKLLIQFQNNGVVDDSQLPKDRFSAERLKGVDSTLKIQPAKLEDSAVYLCASRPSGNPDTQYFGPGTRLTVL.